This T cell receptor beta chain was observed in a study of shared clonotypes between healthy human individuals. V was clipped by 11 bases and J by 7 bases, with 15 bases between them. Germline V gene lookup returns CDR1 MDHEN and CDR2 SYDVKM. This CDR3 is 12 amino acids long. Samples underwent the assay at deep level. Profiled with immunoSEQ multiplex PCR; TCRdb holds only in-frame clones, not every one. The data contain about 510,000 clones, 90% to 96% of them seen just once; the ten biggest clones take up about 0.054%. This sequence joins TRBV28 and TRBJ1-5; D gene ambiguous. The sample taken for sequencing was naive CD4+ T cells sorted from blood. Subset given: CD45RA+ positively selected. The sequence was obtained from a woman aged 30 to 39 in good health. CDR3 sequence reads: CAEAGKGQPQHF. Here the CDR3 DNA reads TGTGCCGAAGCGGGGAAGGGCCAGCCCCAGCATTTT.